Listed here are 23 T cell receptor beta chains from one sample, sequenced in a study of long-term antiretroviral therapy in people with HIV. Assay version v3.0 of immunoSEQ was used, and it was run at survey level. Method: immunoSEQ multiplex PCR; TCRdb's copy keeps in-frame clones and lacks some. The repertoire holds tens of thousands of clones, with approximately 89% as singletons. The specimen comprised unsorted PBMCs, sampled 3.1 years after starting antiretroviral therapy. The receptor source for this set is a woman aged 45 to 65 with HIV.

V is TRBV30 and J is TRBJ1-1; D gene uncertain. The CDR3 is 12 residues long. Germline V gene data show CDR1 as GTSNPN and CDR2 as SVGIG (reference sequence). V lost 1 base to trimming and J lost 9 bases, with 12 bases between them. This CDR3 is CAWSGDQPKAFF. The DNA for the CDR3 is TGTGCCTGGAGTGGAGACCAGCCGAAAGCTTTCTTT.

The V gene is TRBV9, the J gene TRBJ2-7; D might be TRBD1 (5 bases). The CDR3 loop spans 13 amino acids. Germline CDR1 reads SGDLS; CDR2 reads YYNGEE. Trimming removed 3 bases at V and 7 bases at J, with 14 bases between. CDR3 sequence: CASSANPGLEQYF. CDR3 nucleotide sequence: TGTGCCAGCAGCGCGAACCCAGGGTTGGAGCAGTACTTC.

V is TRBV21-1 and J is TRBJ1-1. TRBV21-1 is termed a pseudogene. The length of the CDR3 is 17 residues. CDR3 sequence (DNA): TGTGCCAGCCGATCAGGCCCCGGGGAGTTCATGAACACTGAAGCTTTCTTT. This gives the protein CASRSGPGEFMNTEAFF.

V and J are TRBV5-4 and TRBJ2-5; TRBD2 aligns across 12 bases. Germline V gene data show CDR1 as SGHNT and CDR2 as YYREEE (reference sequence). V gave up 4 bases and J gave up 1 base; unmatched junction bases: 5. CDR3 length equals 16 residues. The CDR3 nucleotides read TGTGCCAGCAGCCCTCGACTAGCGGGGGTCCAAGAGACCCAGTACTTC. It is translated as CASSPRLAGVQETQYF.

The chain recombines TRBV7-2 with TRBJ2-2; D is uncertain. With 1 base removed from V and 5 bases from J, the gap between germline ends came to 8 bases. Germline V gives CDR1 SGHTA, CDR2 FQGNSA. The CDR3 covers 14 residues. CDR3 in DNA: TGTGCCAGCAGCTTAGAGGCATGGACCGGGGAGCTGTTTTTT. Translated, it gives CASSLEAWTGELFF.

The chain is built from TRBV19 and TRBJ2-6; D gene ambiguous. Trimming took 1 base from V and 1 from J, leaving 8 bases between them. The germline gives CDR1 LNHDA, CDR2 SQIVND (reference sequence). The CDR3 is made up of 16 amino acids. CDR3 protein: CASSIVSESGANVLTF. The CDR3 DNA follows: TGTGCCAGTAGTATAGTATCGGAGTCTGGGGCCAACGTCCTGACTTTC.

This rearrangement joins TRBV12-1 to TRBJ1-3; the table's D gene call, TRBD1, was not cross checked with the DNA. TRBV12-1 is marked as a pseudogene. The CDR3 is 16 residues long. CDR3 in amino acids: CASSPTYLGHLNTIYF. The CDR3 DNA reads TGTGCCAGCAGCCCAACCTATCTGGGACATTTAAACACCATATATTTT.

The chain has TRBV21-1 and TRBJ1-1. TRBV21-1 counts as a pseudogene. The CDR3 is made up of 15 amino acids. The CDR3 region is CASSTRPRGNTEAFF. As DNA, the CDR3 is TGTGCCAGCAGCACCAGACCCCGGGGGAACACTGAAGCTTTCTTT.

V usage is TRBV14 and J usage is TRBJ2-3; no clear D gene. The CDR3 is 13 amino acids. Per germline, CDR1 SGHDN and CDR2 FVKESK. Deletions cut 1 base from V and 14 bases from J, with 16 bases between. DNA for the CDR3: TGTGCCAGCAGCCAAGTTAGGAGCGCCAACCGGTATTTT. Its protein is CASSQVRSANRYF.

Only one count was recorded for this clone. CDR3 DNA sequence: TGTGCCAGCTCACCACTATCACAGACGCTCTCTGGAAACACCATATATTTT. Translating it yields CASSPLSQTLSGNTIYF. The chain is built from TRBV18 and TRBJ1-3; no reliable D call. Deletions cut 1 base from V and 0 bases from J, with 13 bases between. The CDR3 contains 17 residues. Per germline, CDR1 KGHSH and CDR2 LQKENI.

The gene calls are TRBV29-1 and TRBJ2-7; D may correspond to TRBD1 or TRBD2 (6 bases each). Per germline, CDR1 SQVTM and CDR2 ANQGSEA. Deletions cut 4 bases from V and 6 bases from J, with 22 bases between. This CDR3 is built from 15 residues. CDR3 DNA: TGCAGCGTTGGTTCCCGACAGGAGACGGGGGTCGAGCAGTACTTC. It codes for CSVGSRQETGVEQYF.

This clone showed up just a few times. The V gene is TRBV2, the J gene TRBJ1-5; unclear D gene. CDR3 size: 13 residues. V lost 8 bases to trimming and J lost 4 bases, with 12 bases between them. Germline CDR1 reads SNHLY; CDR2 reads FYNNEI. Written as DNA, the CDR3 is TGTGCCAGCTCGGGGAGGTTTAATCAGCCCCAGCATTTT. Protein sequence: CASSGRFNQPQHF.

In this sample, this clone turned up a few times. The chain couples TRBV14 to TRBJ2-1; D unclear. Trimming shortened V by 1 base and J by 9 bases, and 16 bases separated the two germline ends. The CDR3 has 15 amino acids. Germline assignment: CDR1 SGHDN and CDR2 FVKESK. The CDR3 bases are TGTGCCAGCAGCCAAGTCCTTGGCCCCGCTGGTGAGCAGTTCTTC. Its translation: CASSQVLGPAGEQFF.

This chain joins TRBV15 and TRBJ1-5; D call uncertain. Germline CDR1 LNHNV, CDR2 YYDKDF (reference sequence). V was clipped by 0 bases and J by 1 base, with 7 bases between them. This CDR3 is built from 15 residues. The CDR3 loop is CATSRDVLSNQPQHF. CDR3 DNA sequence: TGTGCCACCAGCAGAGACGTGTTGAGCAATCAGCCCCAGCATTTT.

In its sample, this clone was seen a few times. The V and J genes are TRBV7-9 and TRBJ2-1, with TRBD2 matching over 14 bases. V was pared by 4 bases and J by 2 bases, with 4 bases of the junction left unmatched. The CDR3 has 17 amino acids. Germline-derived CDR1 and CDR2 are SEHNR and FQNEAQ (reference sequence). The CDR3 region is CASSSGLAGGTYNEQFF. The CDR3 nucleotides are TGTGCCAGCAGCTCTGGACTAGCGGGGGGCACCTACAATGAGCAGTTCTTC. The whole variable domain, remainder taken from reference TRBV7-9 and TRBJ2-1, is DTGVSQNPRHKITKRGQNVTFRCDPISEHNRLYWYRQTLGQGPEFLTYFQNEAQLEKSRLLSDRFSAERPKGSFSTLEIQRTEQGDSAMYLCASSSGLAGGTYNEQFFGPGTRLTVL.

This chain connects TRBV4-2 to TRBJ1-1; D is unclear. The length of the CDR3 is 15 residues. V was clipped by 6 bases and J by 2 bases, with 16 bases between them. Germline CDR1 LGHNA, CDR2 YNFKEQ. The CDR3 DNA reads TGTGCCAGCAGACCTACCGGGAGAGCTAACACTGAAGCTTTCTTT. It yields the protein CASRPTGRANTEAFF.

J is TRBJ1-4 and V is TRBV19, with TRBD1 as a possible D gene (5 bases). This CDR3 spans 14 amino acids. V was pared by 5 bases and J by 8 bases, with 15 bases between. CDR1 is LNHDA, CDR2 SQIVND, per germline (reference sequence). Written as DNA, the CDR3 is TGTGCCAGTAGTTCAGGGAGGTTGGGGGAAAAACTGTTTTTT. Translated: CASSSGRLGEKLFF.

Written as DNA, the CDR3 is TGTGCCAGCAGTGAGGACAGGGGGATGAACACTGAAGCTTTCTTT. Its protein is CASSEDRGMNTEAFF. J is TRBJ1-1 and V is TRBV2, with 10 bases that match TRBD1. The germline V gene has CDR1 SNHLY and CDR2 FYNNEI. The CDR3 is 15 amino acids. Unmatched junction bases numbered 1, after V lost 3 bases and J lost 0 bases.

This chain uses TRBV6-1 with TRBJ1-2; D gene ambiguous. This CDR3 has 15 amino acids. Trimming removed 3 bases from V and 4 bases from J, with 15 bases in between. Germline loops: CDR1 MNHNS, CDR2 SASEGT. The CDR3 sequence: CASSELAVLSYGYTF. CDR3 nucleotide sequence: TGTGCCAGCAGTGAGTTGGCAGTGCTGAGCTATGGCTACACCTTC.

CDR3 sequence reads: CASSQDRRGQGYF. The CDR3 DNA reads TGCGCCAGCAGCCAAGATAGGAGGGGACAGGGATATTTT. V and J are TRBV4-1 and TRBJ2-3; 9 nucleotides align to TRBD1. The CDR3 is 13 amino acids. Trimming cost V 0 bases and J 15 bases; bases outside gene matches: 7. The germline CDR1 and CDR2 sequences are MGHRA and YSYEKL.

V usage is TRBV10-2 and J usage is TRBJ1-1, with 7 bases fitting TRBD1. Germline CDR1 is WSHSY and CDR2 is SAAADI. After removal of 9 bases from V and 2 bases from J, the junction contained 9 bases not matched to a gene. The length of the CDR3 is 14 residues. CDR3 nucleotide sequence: TGCGCCAGTAGAATGGGACAGCAAAACACTGAAGCTTTCTTT. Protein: CASRMGQQNTEAFF.

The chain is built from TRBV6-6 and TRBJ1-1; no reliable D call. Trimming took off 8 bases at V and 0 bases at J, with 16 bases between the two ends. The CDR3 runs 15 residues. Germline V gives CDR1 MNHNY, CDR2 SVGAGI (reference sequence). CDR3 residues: CASLPGQTLNTEAFF. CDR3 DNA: TGTGCCAGCCTACCTGGTCAAACTTTGAACACTGAAGCTTTCTTT.

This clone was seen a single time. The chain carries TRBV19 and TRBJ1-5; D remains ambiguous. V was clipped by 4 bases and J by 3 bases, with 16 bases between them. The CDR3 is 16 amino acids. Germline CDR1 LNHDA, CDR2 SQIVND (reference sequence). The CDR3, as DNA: TGTGCCAGTAGTAAGCCGGGTGAAGGGCTCAATCAGCCCCAGCATTTT. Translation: CASSKPGEGLNQPQHF.